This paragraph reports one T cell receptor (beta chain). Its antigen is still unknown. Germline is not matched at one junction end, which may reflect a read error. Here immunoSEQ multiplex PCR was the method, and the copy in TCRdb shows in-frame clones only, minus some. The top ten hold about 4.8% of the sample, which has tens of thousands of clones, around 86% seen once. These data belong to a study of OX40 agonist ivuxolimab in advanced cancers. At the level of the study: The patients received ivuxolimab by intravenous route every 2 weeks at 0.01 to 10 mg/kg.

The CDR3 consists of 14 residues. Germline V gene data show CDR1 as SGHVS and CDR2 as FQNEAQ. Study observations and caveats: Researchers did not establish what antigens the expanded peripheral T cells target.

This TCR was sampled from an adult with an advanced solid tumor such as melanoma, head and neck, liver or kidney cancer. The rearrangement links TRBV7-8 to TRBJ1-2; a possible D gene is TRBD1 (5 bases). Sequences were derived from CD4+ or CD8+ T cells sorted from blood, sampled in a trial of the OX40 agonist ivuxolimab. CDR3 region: CASSLGEGRRGYTF. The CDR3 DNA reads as TGTGCCAGCAGTTTAGGGGAAGGGCGTCGTGGCTACACCTTC.